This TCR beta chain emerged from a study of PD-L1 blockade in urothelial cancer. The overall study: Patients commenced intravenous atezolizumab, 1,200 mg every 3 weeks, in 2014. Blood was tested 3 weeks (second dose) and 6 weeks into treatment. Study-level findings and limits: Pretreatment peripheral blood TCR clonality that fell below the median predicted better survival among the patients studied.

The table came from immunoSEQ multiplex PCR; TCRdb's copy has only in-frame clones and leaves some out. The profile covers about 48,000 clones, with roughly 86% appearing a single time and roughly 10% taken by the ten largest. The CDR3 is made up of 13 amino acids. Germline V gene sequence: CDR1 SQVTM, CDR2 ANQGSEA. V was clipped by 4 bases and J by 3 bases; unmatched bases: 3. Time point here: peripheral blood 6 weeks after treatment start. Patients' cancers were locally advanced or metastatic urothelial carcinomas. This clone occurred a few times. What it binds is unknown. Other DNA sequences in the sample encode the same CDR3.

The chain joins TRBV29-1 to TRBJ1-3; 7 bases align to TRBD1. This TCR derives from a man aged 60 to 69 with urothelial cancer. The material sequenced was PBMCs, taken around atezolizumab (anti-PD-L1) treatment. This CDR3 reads CSVGQGSGNTIYF. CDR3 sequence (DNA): TGCAGCGTTGGACAGGGAAGTGGAAACACCATATATTTT.